These T cell receptor beta chains were read from a single sample in a study of response to subunit inactivated influenza vaccine. In TCRdb, the RT-PCR reads were re-called with MiXCR into one record per CDR3 protein. The sample contains around 850,000 distinct CDR3 sequences, roughly 20% of which appear only once. Here the sequenced sample was PBMCs from blood, taken about 5 days after vaccination. Every receptor here comes from a man aged 45-65 years who received an inactivated influenza vaccine. Each CDR3 is given without its conserved first and last residue.

TRBV29-1	TRBJ2-7	SVGQGAYEQY
TRBV20-1	TRBJ2-5	SAKELAGLETQY
TRBV20-1	TRBJ2-1	SASAVSGGHNEQF
TRBV12-3/TRBV12-4	TRBJ2-1	ASRTRLRNYNEQF
TRBV7-9	TRBJ2-7	ASSLVSWQPGEEQY
TRBV4-3	TRBJ1-2	ASSQETSGVGYGYT
TRBV4-3	TRBJ2-3	ASSQGGGWDTQY
TRBV28	TRBJ2-7	ASSLKSGTGVSSYEQY
TRBV6-1	TRBJ1-6	ASSEGQWDSPLH
TRBV7-7	TRBJ2-5	ASSLGYPYQETQY
TRBV5-6	TRBJ2-3	ASRGLLDTQY
TRBV20-1	TRBJ2-7	SAIGQGAYEQY
TRBV7-6	TRBJ2-5	ASSLIGSEETQY
TRBV2	TRBJ1-4	ASSGDEKLS
TRBV6-5	TRBJ2-2	ASSYSGGGRTGELF